A single sample is the source of the 20 T cell receptor beta chains below, sequenced in a study of neurological immune-mediated disorders. TCRdb ran MiXCR on the 5' RACE reads and lists one entry per CDR3 protein. The sample includes tens of thousands of distinct CDR3 sequences, less than 8.5% of them seen just once. Sequencing was done on a sample of PBMCs. The receptor set was obtained from a woman between 40 and 50 years old in good health.

This clonotype was observed many times. This chain links TRBV5-1 with TRBJ2-1; 14 positions agree with TRBD2. Germline trimming cut 3 bases from V and 9 bases from J; bases unmatched to any gene: 5. Germline CDR1 is SGHRS and CDR2 is YFSETQ. The CDR3 length is 15 residues. The DNA for the CDR3 is TGCGCCAGCAGCTGGGGACTAGCGGGAGATGGTGAGCAGTTCTTC. This codes for CASSWGLAGDGEQFF.

Ten or more counts support this clonotype. The chain is built from TRBV7-9 and TRBJ1-6; possibly TRBD1 for D (6 bases). This CDR3 has 15 residues. The germline CDR1 and CDR2 sequences are SEHNR and FQNEAQ (reference sequence). V lost 7 bases and J lost 7, with 17 bases in between. The CDR3: CASTPAGQINSPLHF. The CDR3, as DNA: TGTGCCAGCACACCGGCGGGACAAATAAATTCACCCCTCCACTTT. Based on the CDR3 plus reference TRBV7-9 and TRBJ1-6, the full variable domain is DTGVSQNPRHKITKRGQNVTFRCDPISEHNRLYWYRQTLGQGPEFLTYFQNEAQLEKSRLLSDRFSAERPKGSFSTLEIQRTEQGDSAMYLCASTPAGQINSPLHFGNGTRLTVT.

This chain links TRBV27 with TRBJ2-7, with D tentatively TRBD1 or TRBD2 (5 bases each). The CDR3 covers 15 residues. Per germline, CDR1 MNHEY and CDR2 SMNVEV (reference sequence). V was pared by 3 bases and J by 5 bases, with 17 bases between. CDR3 region: CASSLSQGEADEQYV. The CDR3, as DNA: TGTGCCAGCAGTTTGTCGCAGGGAGAGGCAGACGAGCAGTACGTC.

Ten or more counts support this clonotype. The V and J genes are TRBV2 and TRBJ2-2; D ambiguous. Looked up from germline, CDR1 is SNHLY and CDR2 is FYNNEI. The CDR3 runs to 15 residues. The V gene lost 2 bases and the J gene lost 6 bases, with 13 bases spanning the gap. The CDR3 DNA reads as TGTGCCAGCAGTGAAAACAGCGCTTGGCCCGGGGAGCTGTTTTTT. This translates into CASSENSAWPGELFF. The full variable domain, in which reference TRBV2 and TRBJ2-2 provide the parts outside the CDR3, is EPEVTQTPSHQVTQMGQEVILRCVPISNHLYFYWYRQILGQKVEFLVSFYNNEISEKSEIFDDQFSVERPDGSNFTLKIRSTKLEDSAMYFCASSENSAWPGELFFGEGSRLTVL.

In its sample, this clonotype was seen many times. The chain combines TRBV4-2 with TRBJ2-6; D could derive from TRBD1 or TRBD2 (6 bases each). The CDR3 loop spans 18 amino acids. Germline V gene lookup returns CDR1 LGHNA and CDR2 YNFKEQ. The V gene lost 4 bases and the J gene lost 0 bases, with 16 bases spanning the gap. CDR3 in amino acids: CASSRLLGGSSGANVLTF. The CDR3 DNA reads as TGTGCCAGCAGCCGCCTCTTAGGGGGGTCCTCTGGGGCCAACGTCCTGACTTTC.

This clonotype is medium-sized within its sample. The CDR3 is CSVQLAGGWTQYF. For the CDR3, the DNA is TGCAGCGTTCAACTAGCGGGAGGGTGGACCCAGTACTTC. This chain joins TRBV29-1 and TRBJ2-5, with 13 positions matching TRBD2. The CDR3 consists of 13 residues. CDR1 and CDR2 (germline): SQVTM, ANQGSEA. V lost 5 bases to trimming and J lost 7 bases; unmatched junction nucleotides: 4.

This clonotype was counted many times. This chain joins TRBV24-1 and TRBJ2-1; TRBD1 matches at 9 bases. From germline, CDR1 is KGHDR and CDR2 SFDVKD. This CDR3 contains 17 residues. Trimming at V came to 4 bases and at J to 9 bases, leaving 15 bases not matched to a gene. CDR3: CATSDPRGGQGSGEQFF. DNA of the CDR3: TGTGCCACCAGTGACCCGCGGGGAGGACAGGGGTCTGGTGAGCAGTTCTTC.

This clonotype was seen repeatedly, ten times or more. The rearrangement joins TRBV5-1 to TRBJ2-3, with TRBD1 as a possible D gene (7 bases). There are 16 residues in the CDR3. V was clipped by 1 base and J by 3 bases, with 15 bases between them. The germline gives CDR1 SGHRS, CDR2 YFSETQ. CDR3 sequence (DNA): TGCGCCAGCAGCTTGCAGCGACAGGGAGGAACAGATACGCAGTATTTT. It translates to CASSLQRQGGTDTQYF.

This clonotype appeared many times. The chain joins TRBV27 to TRBJ1-6; 8 nucleotides match TRBD1. The trim removed 2 bases at V and 5 bases at J, leaving 11 bases unmatched. The CDR3 totals 18 residues. CDR1 MNHEY and CDR2 SMNVEV come from the germline V gene (reference sequence). The chain's CDR3 is CASSLGAAGGGNNSPLHF. The CDR3 DNA reads TGTGCCAGCAGTTTAGGCGCGGCAGGGGGCGGTAATAATTCACCCCTCCACTTT.

This clonotype was picked up many times. The chain links TRBV20-1 to TRBJ2-6; a possible D gene is TRBD2 (6 bases). Germline CDR1 and CDR2: DFQATT and SNEGSKA (reference sequence). The CDR3 is made up of 13 amino acids. The DNA for the CDR3 is TGCAGCGGGAGACAAACTGGGGCCAACGTCCTGACTTTC. It translates to CSGRQTGANVLTF.

This clonotype is classed as medium-sized. The genes are TRBV5-5 and TRBJ1-5; TRBD1 agrees at 10 bases. From germline, CDR1 is SGHKS and CDR2 YYEKEE (reference sequence). V lost 4 bases and J lost 3; bases outside the gene matches: 7. The CDR3 runs to 16 residues. In nucleotides, the CDR3 is TGTGCCAGCAGCGCCGGGACAGGGGCCCTCAATCAGCCCCAGCATTTT. The encoded protein is CASSAGTGALNQPQHF. Looking up the rest from reference TRBV5-5 and TRBJ1-5 gives the full variable domain: DAGVTQSPTHLIKTRGQQVTLRCSPISGHKSVSWYQQVLGQGPQFIFQYYEKEERGRGNFPDRFSARQFPNYSSELNVNALLLGDSALYLCASSAGTGALNQPQHFGDGTRLSIL.

This clonotype was counted many times. The chain has TRBV9 and TRBJ2-4; TRBD2 agrees at 7 bases. Germline lookup yields CDR1 SGDLS and CDR2 YYNGEE. There are 16 residues in the CDR3. Germline trimming cut 0 bases from V and 5 bases from J; bases unmatched to any gene: 8. CDR3 sequence reads: CASSVGGSGGENIQYF. The CDR3, as DNA: TGTGCCAGCAGCGTAGGAGGTAGTGGGGGGGAAAACATTCAGTACTTC.

This clonotype has at least ten counts. This chain connects TRBV5-1 to TRBJ2-1, with TRBD2 identical over 12 bases. The CDR3 is 15 residues long. CDR1 SGHRS and CDR2 YFSETQ come from the germline V gene. Losses at the gene ends were 0 bases for V and 7 bases for J; bases not matched to a gene: 2. This CDR3 is CASSLGLAGANEQFF. The CDR3 nucleotides are TGCGCCAGCAGCTTGGGACTAGCGGGAGCAAATGAGCAGTTCTTC.

The sample holds many counts of this clonotype. V gene TRBV20-1 combines with J gene TRBJ2-1, with TRBD2 matching over 10 bases. The germline V gene encodes CDR1 DFQATT and CDR2 SNEGSKA (reference sequence). V was clipped by 3 bases and J by 7 bases; unmatched bases: 6. This CDR3 has 14 amino acids. The CDR3 sequence is CSASNLAGENEQFF. CDR3 DNA sequence: TGCAGTGCTAGTAATCTAGCGGGAGAAAATGAGCAGTTCTTC.

In this sample, this clonotype turned up many times. The genes are TRBV29-1 and TRBJ2-3, with TRBD2 matching over 11 bases. Germline-derived CDR1 and CDR2 are SQVTM and ANQGSEA. Trimming at V came to 4 bases and at J to 5 bases, leaving 8 bases not matched to a gene. CDR3 length: 15 residues. The CDR3 sequence is CSVAPTSGRGDTQYF. The CDR3 DNA is TGCAGCGTTGCCCCCACTAGCGGGAGAGGAGATACGCAGTATTTT.

This clonotype has ten or more counts. The CDR3, as DNA: TGTGCCAGCAGTTTCAGGAGTGGGGCCAACGTCCTGACTTTC. This sequence encodes CASSFRSGANVLTF. V is TRBV12-3 or TRBV12-4 and J is TRBJ2-6; D is undetermined. Trimming removed 3 bases from V and 3 bases from J, with 6 bases in between. The CDR3 extends over 14 amino acids.

This clonotype has at least ten counts. The DNA of the CDR3 is TGTGCCAGCAGGGTGGGGTCCTGGGACGAGCAGTACGTC. This encodes CASRVGSWDEQYV. The rearrangement joins TRBV6-2 or TRBV6-3 to TRBJ2-7; D call uncertain. Germline V lookup: CDR1 MNHEY, CDR2 SVGEGT. This CDR3 region has 13 residues. V was shortened by 6 bases and J by 5 bases, with 14 bases between the two germline ends.

At least ten counts were recorded for this clonotype. The chain combines TRBV6-5 with TRBJ2-7; no firm D call. This CDR3 contains 15 residues. Trimming took off 6 bases at V and 4 bases at J, with 19 bases between the two ends. Germline assignment: CDR1 MNHEY and CDR2 SVGAGI. The CDR3 DNA is TGTGCCAGCAGCCTCTCGACTCTACCTTTATACGAGCAGTACTTC. Translating gives CASSLSTLPLYEQYF.

This clonotype occurred many times. This chain joins TRBV10-3 and TRBJ1-5; a possible D gene is TRBD1 (5 bases). Per germline, CDR1 ENHRY and CDR2 SYGVKD. CDR3 length equals 13 residues. V was cut by 10 bases and J by 8 bases, with 18 bases left in between. As DNA, the CDR3 is TGTGCCACCCTGTTAGGGGAAGGCGAGCCCCAGCATTTT. Translation gives CATLLGEGEPQHF.

In its sample, this clonotype ranks as medium-sized. V and J are TRBV5-1 and TRBJ1-1; D remains unclear. The V gene's germline CDR1 is SGHRS and CDR2 YFSETQ. Trimming removed 0 bases at V and 0 bases at J, with 6 bases between. This CDR3 has 14 amino acids. The CDR3 DNA follows: TGCGCCAGCAGCTTGGAGGGAATGAACACTGAAGCTTTCTTT. The encoded protein is CASSLEGMNTEAFF. Together with reference TRBV5-1 and TRBJ1-1, the CDR3 gives the full variable domain: KAGVTQTPRYLIKTRGQQVTLSCSPISGHRSVSWYQQTPGQGLQFLFEYFSETQRNKGNFPGRFSGRQFSNSRSEMNVSTLELGDSALYLCASSLEGMNTEAFFGQGTRLTVV.